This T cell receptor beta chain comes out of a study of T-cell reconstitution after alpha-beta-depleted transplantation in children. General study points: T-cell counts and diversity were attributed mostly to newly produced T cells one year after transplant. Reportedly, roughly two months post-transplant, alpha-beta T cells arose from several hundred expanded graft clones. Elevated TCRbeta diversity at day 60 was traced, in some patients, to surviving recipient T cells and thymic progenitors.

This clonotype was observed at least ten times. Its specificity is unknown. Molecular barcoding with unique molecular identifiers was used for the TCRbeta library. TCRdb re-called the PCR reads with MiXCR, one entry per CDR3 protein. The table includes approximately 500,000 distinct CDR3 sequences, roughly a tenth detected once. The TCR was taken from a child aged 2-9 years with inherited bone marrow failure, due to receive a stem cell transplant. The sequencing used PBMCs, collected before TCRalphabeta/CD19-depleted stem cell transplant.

The CDR3 loop is CASSDGGGPFPNIQYF. The CDR3 bases are TGTGCCAGCAGCGATGGGGGCGGTCCGTTTCCAAACATTCAGTACTTC. The V call is TRBV11-2, the J call TRBJ2-4; possibly TRBD1 for D (6 bases). The CDR3 contains 16 residues. Germline V gives CDR1 SGHAT, CDR2 FQNNGV. V was shortened by 5 bases and J by 6 bases, with 20 bases between the two germline ends.